The 18 T cell receptor beta chains below all came from one sample that was sequenced in a study of blood T cells in healthy people across ages. Primed by a sample-barcoded 5' primer and a J-beta primer mix, a second PCR proceeded for 7 to 11 cycles. TCRdb processed the 5' RACE reads anew with MiXCR; each CDR3 protein has one entry. This table has 1.2 million to 1.5 million distinct CDR3 sequences, around 39% appearing once. The specimen was blood. Receptors were obtained from a young woman in good health.

This clonotype was observed a few times. This sequence joins TRBV5-1 and TRBJ2-1; a possible D gene is TRBD1 (6 bases). The ends were cut back, 4 bases at V and 7 bases at J, with 24 bases in the middle. Germline loops: CDR1 SGHRS, CDR2 YFSETQ. This CDR3 has 17 amino acids. In DNA, the CDR3 is TGCGCCAGCAGCCCTGGTACCGGGACACCCAAAGGGAATGAGCAGTTCTTC. It specifies CASSPGTGTPKGNEQFF.

The J gene is TRBJ1-1, the V gene TRBV6-2 or TRBV6-3; D not resolved. The germline V gene has CDR1 MNHEY and CDR2 SVGEGT. With 2 bases removed from V and 4 bases from J, the gap between germline ends came to 11 bases. The CDR3 length is 14 residues. The CDR3 nucleotides are TGTGCCAGCAGTTACGGGGTGCCCACCACTGAAGCTTTCTTT. This encodes CASSYGVPTTEAFF.

The rearrangement uses TRBV24-1 and TRBJ2-3; TRBD2 is a possible D gene (5 bases). The V gene lost 5 bases and the J gene lost 3 bases, with 8 bases spanning the gap. Germline V gene data show CDR1 as KGHDR and CDR2 as SFDVKD. The CDR3 length is 13 residues. DNA of the CDR3: TGTGCCACCAGTGGAGGGATGACAGATACGCAGTATTTT. Protein product: CATSGGMTDTQYF.

This clonotype was observed a single time. The V call is TRBV29-1, the J call TRBJ1-5; D is ambiguous. Between the trimmed V and J ends, which lost 8 bases and 4 bases, there was a span of 12 bases. Germline CDR1 and CDR2: SQVTM and ANQGSEA. The CDR3 has 12 residues. The CDR3 loop is CSLVLRNQPQHF. CDR3 DNA sequence: TGCAGCCTGGTTTTACGTAATCAGCCCCAGCATTTT.

The chain combines TRBV9 with TRBJ2-1; 11 bases are a match to TRBD2. The V gene end was trimmed by 4 bases and the J gene end by 0 bases; junction bases not matched to a gene: 12. Germline CDR1 is SGDLS and CDR2 is YYNGEE. The CDR3 loop spans 19 amino acids. This CDR3 reads CASSPPGLAVKSSYNEQFF. CDR3 coding DNA: TGTGCCAGCAGCCCTCCGGGACTAGCGGTTAAAAGCTCCTACAATGAGCAGTTCTTC.

This clonotype showed up just a few times. The V and J genes are TRBV6-6 and TRBJ2-2; 10 nucleotides align to TRBD2. The V segment lost 7 bases and the J segment 7 bases; nucleotides outside the gene matches: 9. Germline V lookup: CDR1 MNHNY, CDR2 SVGAGI (reference sequence). The CDR3 runs to 15 residues. CDR3 loop: CASTSGRFGGGELFF. DNA of the CDR3: TGTGCCAGCACTAGCGGGAGATTCGGGGGCGGGGAGCTGTTTTTT.

The table lists this clonotype with a few counts. The chain recombines TRBV5-1 with TRBJ2-5; the D gene is possibly TRBD1 (5 bases). Germline CDR1 and CDR2: SGHRS and YFSETQ. The V and J ends lost 2 bases and 5 bases respectively, with 16 bases between them. The CDR3 consists of 15 residues. CDR3 nucleotide sequence: TGCGCCAGCAGCTTATGGGTCAGGGTCGCGGAGACCCAGTACTTC. Translation gives CASSLWVRVAETQYF.

The chain links TRBV27 to TRBJ2-5, with 7 bases aligning to TRBD1. This CDR3 comprises 14 residues. The V gene end was trimmed by 4 bases and the J gene end by 5 bases; junction bases not matched to a gene: 7. CDR1 MNHEY and CDR2 SMNVEV come from the germline V gene (reference sequence). The CDR3 loop reads CASSYRQGWETQYF. In nucleotides, the CDR3 is TGTGCCAGCAGTTATCGACAGGGCTGGGAGACCCAGTACTTC.

This clonotype came up many times. This rearrangement joins TRBV5-5 to TRBJ2-7, with unresolved D. This CDR3 spans 13 amino acids. The V end was cut by 5 bases, the J end by 3 bases, with 12 bases between. The germline V gene encodes CDR1 SGHKS and CDR2 YYEKEE (reference sequence). The CDR3 here is CASRATLDYEQYF. Written as DNA, the CDR3 is TGTGCCAGCAGGGCGACACTGGACTACGAGCAGTACTTC.

As concerns this clonotype: At one of its ends the junction is not consistent with the germline gene, which may arise from a read error. The V call is TRBV29-1, the J call TRBJ2-3; D gene unclear. This CDR3 has 13 residues. Germline V CDR1 and CDR2: SQVTM, ANQGSEA. The CDR3 nucleotides are TGCAGCGTTACTCATAGTGTCGCAGATACGCGGTATTTT. It translates to CSVTHSVADTRYF.

The chain recombines TRBV6-2 or TRBV6-3 with TRBJ2-7; 8 bases map to TRBD2. The CDR3 spans 14 residues. In germline, CDR1 is MNHEY, CDR2 SVGEGT. After removal of 3 bases from V and 2 bases from J, the junction contained 3 bases not matched to a gene. DNA for the CDR3: TGTGCCAGCAGTTATCAACTAGCGGCCTACGAGCAGTACTTC. Its protein product is CASSYQLAAYEQYF.

A few counts support this clonotype. The chain has TRBV20-1 and TRBJ1-5; 10 bases are shared with TRBD1. The J segment lost 12 bases and the V segment lost 0 bases, leaving 8 bases of the junction unmatched. This CDR3 contains 14 residues. Germline V lookup: CDR1 DFQATT, CDR2 SNEGSKA (reference sequence). The CDR3 DNA sequence: TGCAGTGCTAGAGAACCGGGACAGGGGCCGCACCAGCATTTT. This codes for CSAREPGQGPHQHF.

This rearrangement joins TRBV15 to TRBJ2-2; no reliable D call. The CDR3 length is 12 residues. V shed 3 bases and J shed 3 bases, with 2 bases lying between them. The germline gives CDR1 LNHNV, CDR2 YYDKDF (reference sequence). The chain's CDR3 is CATSSYTGELFF. The CDR3 DNA is TGTGCCACCAGCAGCTACACCGGGGAGCTGTTTTTT.

This clonotype was found a few times. The chain recombines TRBV15 with TRBJ2-1; D gene unclear. The CDR3 is 12 amino acids. Germline loops: CDR1 LNHNV, CDR2 YYDKDF (reference sequence). V was shortened by 8 bases and J by 6 bases, with 11 bases between the two germline ends. The CDR3 spells CATSGTVNEQFF. The CDR3 nucleotides are TGTGCCACCTCAGGTACGGTCAATGAGCAGTTCTTC.

This clonotype has a count of ten or more. The genes are TRBV6-1 and TRBJ2-7; no definite D call. This CDR3 has 13 amino acids. Looked up from germline, CDR1 is MNHNS and CDR2 is SASEGT. With 0 bases removed from V and 4 bases from J, the gap between germline ends came to 7 bases. The DNA for the CDR3 is TGTGCCAGCAGTGAAGCGCGAGGTTACGAGCAGTACTTC. It is translated as CASSEARGYEQYF.

In its sample, this clonotype was seen many times. The rearrangement links TRBV29-1 to TRBJ2-3; D tentatively fits TRBD1 or TRBD2 (5 bases each). Per germline, CDR1 SQVTM and CDR2 ANQGSEA. There are 14 residues in the CDR3. Trimming removed 3 bases at V and 6 bases at J, with 16 bases between. CDR3 residues: CSVDPRTGADTQYF. The CDR3 DNA is TGCAGCGTTGATCCCCGCACCGGGGCGGATACGCAGTATTTT.

The chain combines TRBV12-3 or TRBV12-4 with TRBJ2-5; no clear D. Trimming pared 6 bases from V and 11 bases from J, leaving 25 bases between. This CDR3 has 15 residues. The CDR3 sequence: CASRRATYSYNEQYF. CDR3 nucleotide sequence: TGTGCCAGCAGAAGGGCTACGTACTCCTACAATGAGCAGTACTTC.

This clonotype was found a few times. J is TRBJ2-4 and V is TRBV4-1; no reliable D call. The J call may be in error: the DNA end matches TRBJ2-7 better. Germline V CDR1 and CDR2: MGHRA, YSYEKL. The CDR3 runs 13 residues. The CDR3 loop reads CASSHPDRYEQYF. CDR3 nucleotide sequence: TGCGCCAGCAGCCATCCCGACCGGTACGAGCAGTACTTC.